The T cell receptor beta chain under discussion was sequenced for a study of blood T cell repertoires in COVID-19. In the study overall: Italy, Spain and the United States were the sources of the convalescent and acute COVID-19 samples. The analysed material was cDNA or gDNA that came from T cells, B-cell-depleted T cells, or PBMCs.

How the authors handled the data: Researchers report that nucleated cell counts were estimated from reference gene primer amplification. TCRdb's table, derived via immunoSEQ multiplex PCR, lists solely in-frame clones and lacks some. V and J calls plus clone size are reproduced from that table; the DNA served to infer D and trimming. This table has around 260,000 clones, 85% to 90% appearing once. Germline values: CDR1 MDHEN, CDR2 SYDVKM. The CDR3 runs to 15 residues. J was trimmed by 5 bases and V by 1 base; bases with no gene match: 4. The V call is TRBV28, the J call TRBJ2-2, with 7 positions matching TRBD2. Specimen: peripheral blood. The sequence was obtained from a middle-aged woman who had recovered from COVID-19. The CDR3 region is CASSLSGGWTGELFF. CDR3 sequence (DNA): TGTGCCAGCAGTTTATCGGGGGGATGGACCGGGGAGCTGTTTTTT.